The rows below give T cell receptor beta chains drawn from one sample of a study of blood T cell repertoires in COVID-19. Clones were sequenced by immunoSEQ multiplex PCR, and TCRdb holds only the in-frame ones, with some missing. Of approximately 150,000 clones listed, approximately 81% are singletons. The material sequenced was peripheral blood. Receptor source: a human donor with acute or convalescent COVID-19. The donor label of this sample is uncertain. Both conserved end residues are part of each CDR3. D genes are given only for firm matches. The size field is filled for only some rows; it gives once, few, many or a size class.

d_call,v_call,clone_size,j_call,cdr3_aa,cdr3_nt
-,TRBV7-9,few,TRBJ2-1,CASSPRGYNEQFF,TGTGCCAGCAGTCCCCGGGGCTACAATGAGCAGTTCTTC
TRBD2,TRBV9,-,TRBJ2-1,CASTRGLAGVDEQFF,TGTGCCAGCACCAGGGGTCTAGCGGGAGTCGATGAGCAGTTCTTC
TRBD1,TRBV28,once,TRBJ2-3,CASRERDRGTDTQYF,TGTGCCAGCAGGGAAAGGGACAGGGGAACAGATACGCAGTATTTT
TRBD1,TRBV27,-,TRBJ1-3,CASSLEGARGNTIYF,TGTGCCAGCAGTTTAGAGGGGGCGCGTGGAAACACCATATATTTT
TRBD1,TRBV29-1,once,TRBJ2-5,CSVKPGQGRETQYF,TGCAGCGTTAAACCCGGACAGGGTCGGGAGACCCAGTACTTC
TRBD2,TRBV28,-,TRBJ2-5,CASSLFTSGVGGETQYF,TGTGCCAGCAGTTTGTTCACTAGCGGGGTCGGGGGAGAGACCCAGTACTTC
-,TRBV5-1,-,TRBJ2-7,CASSLEQGMYEQYF,TGCGCCAGCAGCTTGGAGCAGGGAATGTACGAGCAGTACTTC
-,TRBV7-9,-,TRBJ1-2,CASSRTDLYGYTF,TGTGCCAGCAGCCGGACTGACCTTTATGGCTACACCTTC
TRBD1,TRBV6-4,-,TRBJ1-6,CASRRDSENSPLHF,TGTGCCAGCAGGAGGGACAGCGAAAATTCACCCCTCCACTTT
-,TRBV3-1/TRBV3-2,once,TRBJ1-2,CASSPSGTSNYGYTF,TGTGCCAGCAGCCCCTCCGGGACAAGCAACTATGGCTACACCTTC
-,TRBV27,-,TRBJ2-3,CASSVRLEGGGTQYF,TGTGCCAGCAGTGTGAGACTAGAGGGAGGGGGTACGCAGTATTTT
TRBD2,TRBV19,-,TRBJ2-1,CARDAPGLAGSSYNEQFF,TGTGCCAGGGATGCCCCGGGACTAGCGGGAAGCTCCTACAATGAGCAGTTCTTC
TRBD1,TRBV7-2,-,TRBJ1-2,CASSSVILGQFYGYTF,TGTGCCAGCAGCTCCGTGATCCTGGGACAGTTCTATGGCTACACCTTC
-,TRBV11-3,few,TRBJ1-6,CASTQNRDSPLHF,TGTGCCAGCACCCAAAACAGGGACTCACCCCTCCACTTT